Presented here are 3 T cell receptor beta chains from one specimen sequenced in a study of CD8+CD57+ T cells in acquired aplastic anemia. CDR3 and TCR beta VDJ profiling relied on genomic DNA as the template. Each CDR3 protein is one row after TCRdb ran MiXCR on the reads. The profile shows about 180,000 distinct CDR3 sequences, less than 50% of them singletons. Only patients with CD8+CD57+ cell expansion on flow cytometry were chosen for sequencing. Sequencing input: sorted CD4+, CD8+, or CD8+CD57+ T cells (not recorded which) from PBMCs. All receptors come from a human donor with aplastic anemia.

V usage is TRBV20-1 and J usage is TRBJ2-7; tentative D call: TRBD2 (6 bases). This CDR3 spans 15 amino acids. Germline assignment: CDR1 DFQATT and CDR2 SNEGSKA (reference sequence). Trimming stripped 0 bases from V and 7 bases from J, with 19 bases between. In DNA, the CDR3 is TGCAGTGCTAGAGATGGGGACTCCTTTTTCGAGGAGCAGTACTTC. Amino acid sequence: CSARDGDSFFEEQYF.

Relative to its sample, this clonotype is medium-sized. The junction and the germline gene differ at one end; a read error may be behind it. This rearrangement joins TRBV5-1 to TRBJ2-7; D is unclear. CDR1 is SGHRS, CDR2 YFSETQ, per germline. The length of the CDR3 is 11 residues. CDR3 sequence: CASSSSYEQYF. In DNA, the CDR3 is TGTGCCAGCAGCTCCTCCTACGAGCAGTACTTC.

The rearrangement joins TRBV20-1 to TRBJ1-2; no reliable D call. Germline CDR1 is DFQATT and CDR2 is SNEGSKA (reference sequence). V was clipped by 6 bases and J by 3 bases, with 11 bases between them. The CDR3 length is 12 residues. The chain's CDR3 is CSASKGDYGYTF. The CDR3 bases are TGCAGTGCCAGTAAGGGTGACTATGGCTACACCTTC.